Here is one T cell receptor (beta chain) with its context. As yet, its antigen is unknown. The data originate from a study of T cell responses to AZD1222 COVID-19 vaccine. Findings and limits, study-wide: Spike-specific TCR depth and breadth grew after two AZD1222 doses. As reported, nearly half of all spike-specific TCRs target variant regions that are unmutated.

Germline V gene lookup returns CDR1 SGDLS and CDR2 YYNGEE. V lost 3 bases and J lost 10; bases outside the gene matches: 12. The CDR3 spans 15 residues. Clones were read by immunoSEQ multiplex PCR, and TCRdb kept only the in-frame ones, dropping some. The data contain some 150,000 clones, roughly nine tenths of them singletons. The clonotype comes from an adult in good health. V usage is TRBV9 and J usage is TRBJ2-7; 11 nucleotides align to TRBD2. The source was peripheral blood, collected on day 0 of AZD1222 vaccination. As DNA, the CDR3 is TGTGCCAGCAGCGCCACCGGGACTAGCGGCTCGACTCAGTACTTC. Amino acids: CASSATGTSGSTQYF.